Below are 22 T cell receptor beta chains sequenced from a single sample in a study of cytomegalovirus exposure and HLA in healthy donors. A multiplex PCR was run with 60 Vbeta primers and 13 Jbeta primers. Measured with immunoSEQ multiplex PCR; TCRdb has only the in-frame clones, and not every one. Recorded here are 45,000 to 60,000 clones; the top ten clones represent 6.5% to 8%. Sequencing used PBMCs. These TCRs come from a woman in her thirties or forties in good health and CMV-seronegative.

The chain links TRBV4-2 to TRBJ1-4; no definite D call. The germline V gene encodes CDR1 LGHNA and CDR2 YNFKEQ. Deletions cut 1 base from V and 6 bases from J, with 18 bases between. This CDR3 spans 17 amino acids. As DNA, the CDR3 is TGTGCCAGCAGCCAAGGTAATTCTGGTCCACTTCATGAAAAACTGTTTTTT. Translated: CASSQGNSGPLHEKLFF.

The CDR3, as DNA: TGTGCCAGCAGCCTAACAGACCAGAACACTGAAGCTTTCTTT. Translation gives CASSLTDQNTEAFF. J is TRBJ1-1 and V is TRBV7-9; no clear D gene. V was clipped by 5 bases and J by 1 base, with 11 bases between them. This CDR3 comprises 14 residues. CDR1 is SEHNR, CDR2 FQNEAQ, per germline (reference sequence).

This rearrangement joins TRBV6-1 to TRBJ2-1, with D possibly being TRBD2 (5 bases). The V gene lost 5 bases and the J gene lost 2 bases, with 10 bases spanning the gap. The CDR3 is made up of 14 amino acids. Germline CDR1 MNHNS, CDR2 SASEGT. The CDR3: CASSNFGAYNEQFF. The CDR3 nucleotides read TGTGCCAGCAGTAACTTCGGGGCCTACAATGAGCAGTTCTTC.

CDR3 in amino acids: CASSLGLAGGLQYYEQYF. The CDR3, as DNA: TGCGCCAGCAGCTTGGGACTAGCGGGAGGGCTTCAGTACTACGAGCAGTACTTC. The chain couples TRBV5-1 to TRBJ2-7; 14 bases match TRBD2. CDR1 is SGHRS and CDR2 is YFSETQ in the germline V gene. The CDR3 covers 18 residues. Trimming took 0 bases from V and 3 from J; bases not matched to a gene: 8.

The J gene is TRBJ2-7, the V gene TRBV6-1; the match to TRBD2 covers 9 bases. Germline V gene data show CDR1 as MNHNS and CDR2 as SASEGT. This CDR3 has 15 amino acids. J was trimmed by 3 bases and V by 11 bases; bases with no gene match: 14. The CDR3 sequence is CAVQGQAGGDYEQYF. Here the CDR3 DNA reads TGTGCCGTCCAAGGTCAGGCGGGAGGGGACTACGAGCAGTACTTC.

The gene calls are TRBV5-6 and TRBJ2-7; TRBD1 agrees at 7 bases. The CDR3 is 12 residues long. The V segment lost 4 bases and the J segment 3 bases; nucleotides outside the gene matches: 1. CDR1 and CDR2 from the germline V gene are SGHDT and YYEEEE. CDR3 bases: TGTGCCAGCAGCGGGGACAGCTACGAGCAGTACTTC. Amino acid sequence: CASSGDSYEQYF.

The chain has TRBV11-2 and TRBJ1-1, with D maybe TRBD1 (6 bases). The CDR3 totals 14 residues. Germline CDR1 reads SGHAT; CDR2 reads FQNNGV. The ends were cut back, 3 bases at V and 4 bases at J, with 12 bases in the middle. CDR3 DNA: TGTGCCAGCAGCTTGTCCAGGGGTGGCACTGAAGCTTTCTTT. Encoded protein: CASSLSRGGTEAFF.

The chain has TRBV6-1 and TRBJ1-2; 8 bases are shared with TRBD1. Germline CDR1 is MNHNS and CDR2 is SASEGT. V dropped 3 bases and J dropped 7; count of bases not matched to a gene: 7. The CDR3 length is 14 residues. CDR3 bases: TGTGCCAGCAGTGAGCTACAGGGGGTAGGTGGCTACACCTTC. Protein sequence: CASSELQGVGGYTF.

The chain joins TRBV19 to TRBJ2-1, with TRBD2 identical over 7 bases. This CDR3 has 16 amino acids. V shed 5 bases, J shed 7 bases, and the junction held 14 bases outside the gene matches. Germline V gene sequence: CDR1 LNHDA, CDR2 SQIVND (reference sequence). DNA of the CDR3: TGTGCCAGTAGTCCCCCGACGTGGCAGGGAGGGAATGAGCAGTTCTTC. This gives the protein CASSPPTWQGGNEQFF.

The rearrangement joins TRBV7-2 to TRBJ2-1; perhaps TRBD1 as D (6 bases). The V gene's germline CDR1 is SGHTA and CDR2 FQGNSA. V was pared by 5 bases and J by 3 bases, with 17 bases between. The CDR3 covers 16 residues. The CDR3: CASSPSGTTNYNEQFF. The CDR3 nucleotides read TGTGCCAGCAGCCCATCCGGGACAACCAACTACAATGAGCAGTTCTTC.

The chain carries TRBV28 and TRBJ2-7; 10 bases line up with TRBD1. V shed 1 base, J shed 2 bases, and the junction held 2 bases outside the gene matches. This CDR3 contains 15 residues. Germline V gene data show CDR1 as MDHEN and CDR2 as SYDVKM. The CDR3 DNA sequence: TGTGCCAGCAGTTTATTGGGGACAGGGGCCTACGAGCAGTACTTC. This encodes CASSLLGTGAYEQYF.

This rearrangement joins TRBV7-2 to TRBJ2-5; possible D gene TRBD2, 6 bases. Between the trimmed V and J ends, which lost 5 bases and 4 bases, there was a span of 17 bases. The CDR3 is made up of 15 amino acids. CDR1 and CDR2 from the germline V gene are SGHTA and FQGNSA. CDR3 coding DNA: TGTGCCAGCAGCCGGGGGACGGGGTGGGGAGAGACCCAGTACTTC. It yields the protein CASSRGTGWGETQYF. Variable domain in full (rest from reference TRBV7-2 and TRBJ2-5): GAGVSQSPSNKVTEKGKDVELRCDPISGHTALYWYRQSLGQGLEFLIYFQGNSAPDKSGLPSDRFSAERTGGSVSTLTIQRTQQEDSAVYLCASSRGTGWGETQYFGPGTRLLVL.

About this clone itself: A read error may produce the germline difference seen at one junction end. The chain joins TRBV5-1 to TRBJ2-5; 7 bases line up with TRBD1. The CDR3 totals 15 residues. The germline V gene encodes CDR1 SGHRS and CDR2 YFSETQ. For the CDR3, the DNA is TGCGCCAGCAGCTTGGGACAGGGCGGATTAGAGAACCAGTACTTC. Residues: CASSLGQGGLENQYF.

The chain recombines TRBV2 with TRBJ2-7, with 10 bases lining up with TRBD1. V trimming: 7 bases; J trimming: 4 bases; junction bases outside the gene matches: 4. This CDR3 comprises 13 residues. The germline gives CDR1 SNHLY, CDR2 FYNNEI. DNA for the CDR3: TGTGCCAGCACGGGACAGGGGATTTACGAGCAGTACTTC. It encodes CASTGQGIYEQYF.

The V and J genes are TRBV19 and TRBJ2-1; TRBD2 is a possible D gene (5 bases). V gave up 9 bases and J gave up 2 bases, with 20 bases separating them. Germline assignment: CDR1 LNHDA and CDR2 SQIVND (reference sequence). This CDR3 spans 16 amino acids. The CDR3 bases are TGTGCCAGCGGACCCGGGAAAATCTGGACCTACAATGAGCAGTTCTTC. Protein: CASGPGKIWTYNEQFF.

The chain has TRBV7-8 and TRBJ1-2, with 10 nucleotides matching TRBD1. The CDR3 contains 15 residues. V gave up 3 bases and J gave up 8 bases; unmatched junction bases: 9. Germline lookup yields CDR1 SGHVS and CDR2 FQNEAQ. The CDR3 protein is CASSFGQGGMQGYTF. DNA of the CDR3: TGTGCCAGCAGCTTCGGACAGGGGGGTATGCAGGGCTACACCTTC.

The genes are TRBV19 and TRBJ1-5, with D possibly being TRBD1 (6 bases). This CDR3 spans 14 amino acids. Trimming left V 3 bases short and J 7 bases short, with 13 bases between. Germline CDR1 LNHDA, CDR2 SQIVND (reference sequence). Written as DNA, the CDR3 is TGTGCCAGTAGTATTGGGGGCGACGGGCAGCCCCAGCATTTT. It yields the protein CASSIGGDGQPQHF.

This chain uses TRBV6-5 with TRBJ1-4, with D tentatively TRBD1 (5 bases). Germline CDR1 and CDR2: MNHEY and SVGAGI. The length of the CDR3 is 15 residues. V lost 5 bases and J 10 bases, leaving 20 bases between the germline ends. CDR3 bases: TGTGCCAGCAGTCGCACAGGACCGAACGGTGGAAAACTGTTTTTT. Its translation is CASSRTGPNGGKLFF.

J is TRBJ2-7 and V is TRBV18; 8 nucleotides align to TRBD1. V lost 4 bases, J lost 7 bases, and 6 bases stayed unmatched. Per germline, CDR1 KGHSH and CDR2 LQKENI. CDR3 length: 13 amino acids. DNA of the CDR3: TGTGCCAGCTCACTGGGGACAGGTGGTGAGCAGTACTTC. This encodes CASSLGTGGEQYF. The full variable domain, rest sourced from reference TRBV18 and TRBJ2-7, is NAGVMQNPRHLVRRRGQEARLRCSPMKGHSHVYWYRQLPEEGLKFMVYLQKENIIDESGMPKERFSAEFPKEGPSILRIQQVVRGDSAAYFCASSLGTGGEQYFGPGTRLTVT.

The CDR3 DNA is TGTGCCAGCAGCTTGGCGGGACAGGGGGCCTCCTACGAGCAGTACTTC. It codes for CASSLAGQGASYEQYF. The genes are TRBV5-5 and TRBJ2-7; 12 bases map to TRBD1. The CDR3 sequence is 16 residues long. Germline V gene data show CDR1 as SGHKS and CDR2 as YYEKEE (reference sequence). V trimming: 0 bases; J trimming: 0 bases; junction bases outside the gene matches: 1.

This chain links TRBV15 with TRBJ1-2; tentatively, D is TRBD1 (6 bases). The V gene lost 0 bases and the J gene lost 4 bases, with 18 bases spanning the gap. Germline lookup yields CDR1 LNHNV and CDR2 YYDKDF (reference sequence). The CDR3 is 17 residues long. The CDR3 here is CATSRDSGAAVGYGYTF. CDR3 nucleotide sequence: TGTGCCACCAGCAGAGACTCAGGGGCGGCCGTCGGCTATGGCTACACCTTC. The full variable domain, its missing parts supplied by reference TRBV15 and TRBJ1-2, is DAMVIQNPRYQVTQFGKPVTLSCSQTLNHNVMYWYQQKSSQAPKLLFHYYDKDFNNEADTPDNFQSRRPNTSFCFLDIRSPGLGDTAMYLCATSRDSGAAVGYGYTFGSGTRLTVV.

A remark on this clone: At one end the junction does not follow the germline gene, possibly because of a read error. The chain has TRBV5-6 and TRBJ2-7, with a possible D match to TRBD2 (5 bases). Germline V gene sequence: CDR1 SGHDT, CDR2 YYEEEE. There are 13 residues in the CDR3. The CDR3 nucleotides are TGTGCCAGCAGCTTCCAGCGGAGCTACGAGCAGTCCTTC. As protein: CASSFQRSYEQSF.